This TCR beta chain was sequenced in a study of human T cells and chemical hapten exposure. The overall study: TCR yields differed between samples (mainly from small differences in pooled library volume).

CDR3 size: 16 residues. Germline V gives CDR1 PRHDT, CDR2 FYEKMQ (reference sequence). The V end lost 4 bases, the J end lost 12 bases, and 25 bases lay between the germline ends. The library tagged individual cDNA molecules with unique molecular identifiers. As processed by the authors: A typical sample had 95,638 TCRs, with roughly 20,000 to 700,000 overall. TCRdb called the RACE reads again in MiXCR, with one record for every CDR3 protein. These V and J calls originate from TCRdb's pipeline instead of the authors' own analysis. The profile shows roughly 120,000 distinct CDR3 sequences, around 8.3% of them singletons. Regarding the study as a whole: TCRs exceeding a frequency of 1 in 1000 stayed unchanged under DPC sensitization.

About this clonotype itself: Its specificity is not known.

Stated time point: healthy volunteer bleed at 2 weeks. It was unfractionated whole blood from which total RNA was extracted. The sequenced sample consisted of whole blood. The chain has TRBV13 and TRBJ2-1; TRBD2 might be the D (7 bases). The clonotype was recovered from a male donor in good health. Some clones in this sample may be carry-over from other donors' samples. CDR3 region: CASSSPLGGGYRVQFF. DNA of the CDR3: TGTGCCAGCAGCTCCCCCCTCGGCGGGGGCTACAGGGTGCAGTTCTTC.